A single sample is the source of the 5 T cell receptor beta chains below, sequenced in a study of blood T cell repertoires in COVID-19. Measured with immunoSEQ multiplex PCR; TCRdb has only the in-frame clones, and not every one. The sample has around 140,000 clones, 81% seen once. Sequenced material: peripheral blood. The receptor set was obtained from a woman aged 55-69 years with active or convalescent COVID-19.

The chain employs TRBV19 and TRBJ2-1; D unclear. Trimming cost V 6 bases and J 3 bases, with 3 bases left between them. Germline V gene lookup returns CDR1 LNHDA and CDR2 SQIVND (reference sequence). The CDR3 is 11 residues long. The DNA for the CDR3 is TGTGCCAGTAGCAACTACAATGAGCAGTTCTTC. This sequence encodes CASSNYNEQFF. The whole variable domain, remainder taken from reference TRBV19 and TRBJ2-1, is DGGITQSPKYLFRKEGQNVTLSCEQNLNHDAMYWYRQDPGQGLRLIYYSQIVNDFQKGDIAEGYSVSREKKESFPLTVTSAQKNPTAFYLCASSNYNEQFFGPGTRLTVL.

The CDR3 loop reads CASSRNRGETQYF. The CDR3 DNA is TGCGCCAGCAGTAGGAATAGGGGAGAGACCCAGTACTTC. The J gene is TRBJ2-5, the V gene TRBV5-1; D possibly corresponds to TRBD1 (5 bases). Looked up from germline, CDR1 is SGHRS and CDR2 is YFSETQ. V was pared by 5 bases and J by 4 bases, with 12 bases between. CDR3 length: 13 amino acids.

This clone was counted only a few times. The V gene is TRBV6-5, the J gene TRBJ2-1, with 10 nucleotides matching TRBD2. V gave up 0 bases and J gave up 7 bases; unmatched junction bases: 6. Germline-derived CDR1 and CDR2 are MNHEY and SVGAGI. The CDR3 has 16 residues. CDR3 loop: CASSYSSGRAGNEQFF. The DNA of the CDR3 is TGTGCCAGCAGTTACTCGAGCGGGAGGGCCGGTAATGAGCAGTTCTTC.

The V call is TRBV2, the J call TRBJ1-1, with 9 bases that match TRBD1. V lost 5 bases to trimming and J lost 6 bases; unmatched junction nucleotides: 7. Germline loops: CDR1 SNHLY, CDR2 FYNNEI. This CDR3 has 14 amino acids. This CDR3 is CASSSRQGGPEAFF. DNA of the CDR3: TGTGCCAGCAGTTCCCGACAGGGGGGGCCTGAAGCTTTCTTT.

The V and J genes are TRBV7-9 and TRBJ2-1; D is unclear. Germline V gene lookup returns CDR1 SEHNR and CDR2 FQNEAQ (reference sequence). The CDR3 length is 15 residues. V was pared by 1 base and J by 2 bases, with 9 bases between. The CDR3 nucleotides are TGTGCCAGCAGCTTAGGAGGCCTAGCCTACAATGAGCAGTTCTTC. It is translated as CASSLGGLAYNEQFF.